This is a list of T cell receptor beta chains from one sample in a study of blood T cells in healthy people across ages. TCRdb called the 5' RACE reads again in MiXCR, with one record for every CDR3 protein. The sample lists some 1,000,000 distinct CDR3 sequences, about 23% occurring once. These records were also assigned to another study, of T cells of mothers and their children.

The source material was blood. All receptors come from a girl aged 2 to 10 in good health. The CDR3 runs from the conserved cysteine through the conserved F or W. A D gene is named only where the DNA matches it firmly. Some rows have no size entry. The others give once, few or many, or a class for an expanded clone.

V	length	D	size	J	DNA	CDR3
TRBV15	19	TRBD2	NA	TRBJ2-7	TGTGCCACCAGCAGGCAGAGACTAGCGGGAATTAATCTTTCCTACGAGCAGTACTTC	CATSRQRLAGINLSYEQYF
TRBV9	13	TRBD2	few	TRBJ2-1	TGTGCCAGCAGCTCTAAGCCGGGACTAGAGACGTTCTTC	CASSSKPGLETFF
TRBV5-1	14	NA	NA	TRBJ2-1	TGCGCCAGCAGCTCCGGGACTGGGGCAGATGAGCAGTTCTTC	CASSSGTGADEQFF
TRBV6-1	15	NA	NA	TRBJ2-5	TGTGCCAGCAGTCCTCGTTCTAGGGTAGGAGAGACCCAGTACTTC	CASSPRSRVGETQYF
TRBV29-1	13	NA	NA	TRBJ2-5	TGCAGCGTTGTTTTGCGACTACAAGAGACCCAGTACTTC	CSVVLRLQETQYF
TRBV6-1	15	NA	NA	TRBJ2-7	TGTGCCAGCAGTGATGTGGTCAGGGGAATCTACGAGCAGTACTTC	CASSDVVRGIYEQYF
TRBV4-1	15	NA	NA	TRBJ2-1	TGCGCCAGCAGCCAAAGGGACCCATCTCCAGATGAGCAGTTCTTC	CASSQRDPSPDEQFF
TRBV7-9	14	NA	few	TRBJ1-4	TGTGCCAGCAGCACAACCGACAGGAATGAAAAACTGTTTTTT	CASSTTDRNEKLFF
TRBV28	13	NA	NA	TRBJ2-5	TGTGCCAGCAGTCACAGGGTTATAGAGACCCAGTACTTC	CASSHRVIETQYF
TRBV14	13	NA	NA	TRBJ1-1	TGTGCCAGCAGCCAAGCTCTGGGGCTTGAAGCTTTCTTT	CASSQALGLEAFF
TRBV7-2	16	NA	NA	TRBJ2-1	TGTGCCAGCAGCTTAGTCCATTGGGGGGACTACAATGAGCAGTTCTTC	CASSLVHWGDYNEQFF
TRBV29-1	15	NA	NA	TRBJ2-3	TGCAGCGTAAACACGGACTACTCACCCGGAGATACGCAGTATTTT	CSVNTDYSPGDTQYF
TRBV6-1	17	NA	NA	TRBJ1-3	TGTGCCAGCAGCCGGGGAGACAGTTCCCTCTCTGGAAACACCATATATTTT	CASSRGDSSLSGNTIYF
TRBV4-2	13	NA	few	TRBJ1-4	TGTGCCAGCAGCCAAGAGAGTTATGAAAAACTGTTTTTT	CASSQESYEKLFF
TRBV6-1	14	NA	many	TRBJ1-4	TGTGCCAGCAAGGGGCCAGCAACTAATGAAAAACTGTTTTTT	CASKGPATNEKLFF